A selection of T cell receptor beta chains follows, all from one sample in a study of vaccination and CD4 T cells after COVID-19. No antigen has been assigned to these receptors. Each CDR3 protein is one row after TCRdb ran MiXCR on the PCR reads. The data show tens of thousands of distinct CDR3 sequences, 50% to 65% seen once. Material: CD4+ T cells from blood, cultured in vitro. The receptors stem from a human donor who had recovered from COVID-19. Each CDR3 is given with its conserved first and last residue. D genes are given only for firm matches. Rows give clone size only sometimes, using once, few, many, or a class for an expanded clone.

TRBV19	.	TRBD1	TRBJ1-3	TGTGCCAGTAGTTCCAGGGACAGCTCTGGAAACACCATATATTTT	CASSSRDSSGNTIYF
TRBV16	few	.	TRBJ1-1	TGTGCCAGCAGCTTTGATAGTCAGGGGAGCACTGAAGCTTTCTTT	CASSFDSQGSTEAFF
TRBV20-1	.	TRBD1	TRBJ1-6	TGCAGTGCTCCTAACCCTGACAGGGGAAATTCACCCCTCCACTTT	CSAPNPDRGNSPLHF
TRBV10-3	few	.	TRBJ2-2	TGTGCCATCAGTGAGACAGGGGGGGACACCGGGGAGCTGTTTTTT	CAISETGGDTGELFF
TRBV11-3	.	.	TRBJ1-2	TGTGCCAGCGGTTTTAACTATGGCTACACCTTC	CASGFNYGYTF
TRBV7-2	few	.	TRBJ2-3	TGTGCCAGCAGCTTCAGGGGTATGAGCACAGATACGCAGTATTTT	CASSFRGMSTDTQYF
TRBV5-8	.	.	TRBJ2-1	TGTGCCAGCAGTGCAAGAGGGAATGAGCAGTTCTTC	CASSARGNEQFF
TRBV7-2	few	.	TRBJ1-5	TGTGCCAGCCGGGGCAGGAATAGCAATCAGCCCCAGCATTTT	CASRGRNSNQPQHF
TRBV28	.	TRBD1	TRBJ1-6	TGTGCCAGCAGACATCCCGACAGGGGCGGTTCACCCCTCCACTTT	CASRHPDRGGSPLHF
TRBV12-3/TRBV12-4	few	.	TRBJ1-2	TGTGCCAGCAGTCATACCCCACCACCGGACTATGGCTACACCTTC	CASSHTPPPDYGYTF
TRBV7-2	few	.	TRBJ2-3	TGTGCCAGCAGCTTAGATTATCGGGATACGCAGTATTTT	CASSLDYRDTQYF
TRBV10-3	.	TRBD1	TRBJ1-2	TGTGCCATCAGCCTGGGACAGGGATATTATGGCTACACCTTC	CAISLGQGYYGYTF
TRBV5-1	.	.	TRBJ1-1	TGCGCCAGCAGCTCCAGACCCACGTTGGTTACTGAAGCTTTCTTT	CASSSRPTLVTEAFF
TRBV7-9	.	TRBD1	TRBJ1-2	TGTGCCAGCAGCCCCGGACAGGGGGCGCAAAATGGCTACACCTTC	CASSPGQGAQNGYTF
TRBV5-4	.	TRBD1	TRBJ1-2	TGTGCCAGCAGCGGAGGACAGGGCTATGGCTACACCTTC	CASSGGQGYGYTF
TRBV24-1	.	.	TRBJ1-1	TGTGCCACCAGTGATAACCGGGGCGGAGGGAACACTGAAGCTTTCTTT	CATSDNRGGGNTEAFF
TRBV24-1	few	.	TRBJ1-2	TGTGCCACCAGTGATAACACTAACTATGGCTACACCTTC	CATSDNTNYGYTF
TRBV6-1	once	.	TRBJ1-2	TGTGCCAGCAGTGAAATTCCCTATGGCTACACCTTC	CASSEIPYGYTF
TRBV6-2/TRBV6-3	.	.	TRBJ1-1	TGTGCCAGCAGCTCGCCGATAGGTGAAGCTTTCTTT	CASSSPIGEAFF
TRBV7-8	.	.	TRBJ1-5	TGTGCCAGCAGCGTAGGTACAGTCCGTTCGGTTCAGCCCCAGCATTTT	CASSVGTVRSVQPQHF
TRBV6-1	.	.	TRBJ1-3	TGTGCCAGCAGGTTTGACAGGAGCTCTGGAAACACCATATATTTT	CASRFDRSSGNTIYF
TRBV11-1	few	.	TRBJ2-5	TGTGCCAGCAGCCGAGGACAGGACTACCTTCAAGAGACCCAGTACTTC	CASSRGQDYLQETQYF
TRBV7-3	.	.	TRBJ2-5	TGTGCCAGCAGCTTATTCGCGGGGACGGCGGAAGAGACCCAGTACTTC	CASSLFAGTAEETQYF
TRBV21-1	.	.	TRBJ1-1	TGTGCCAGCACCATCCGGACAGGGAGTAGCATCACTGCAGCTTTCTTT	CASTIRTGSSITAAFF
TRBV10-1	.	.	TRBJ2-7	TGCGCCAGCAGTTCCGGACAGAACTCCTACGAGCAGTACTTC	CASSSGQNSYEQYF
TRBV5-1	.	TRBD1	TRBJ1-5	TGCGCCAGCAGCGACGGACAGGGAATGGGTCAGCCCCAGCATTTT	CASSDGQGMGQPQHF
TRBV5-6	once	.	TRBJ2-1	TGTGCCAGCAGCAGGTCGTCTAGCGCAATCAATGAGCAGTTCTTC	CASSRSSSAINEQFF
TRBV20-1	.	.	TRBJ2-1	TGCAGTGCTGAGAATGGAGGGAGCGGAAACAATGAGCAGTTCTTC	CSAENGGSGNNEQFF
TRBV6-1	.	TRBD1	TRBJ1-2	TGTGCCAGCAGTCCCTTGACAGGGGGCCCTAACTATGGCTACACCTTC	CASSPLTGGPNYGYTF
TRBV5-1	.	TRBD2	TRBJ2-5	TGCGCCAGCAGCTTGGCTCTAGCGGGGCAAGAGACCCAGTACTTC	CASSLALAGQETQYF
TRBV11-3	.	.	TRBJ1-5	TGTGCCAGCAGCGAGTATAGCAATCAGCCCCAGCATTTT	CASSEYSNQPQHF
TRBV20-1	.	.	TRBJ1-5	TGCAGTGCTAGGGATCAAGGGGGAGGTCAGCCCCAGCATTTT	CSARDQGGGQPQHF
TRBV10-1	few	TRBD2	TRBJ2-1	TGCGCCAGCAGTGATACTAGCGGGAGTCTCAGTGAGCAGTTCTTC	CASSDTSGSLSEQFF
TRBV7-2	.	TRBD1	TRBJ1-4	TGTGCCAGCAGCTTGCAGGGGGCTTCCGAAAAACTGTTTTTT	CASSLQGASEKLFF
TRBV7-2	.	.	TRBJ2-2	TGTGCCAGCAGCCGGGACCACGCCACCGGGGAGCTGTTTTTT	CASSRDHATGELFF
TRBV20-1	.	TRBD1	TRBJ1-3	TGCAGTGCCTCAGGGGGCTCTGGAAACACCATATATTTT	CSASGGSGNTIYF
TRBV27	.	.	TRBJ1-2	TGTGCCAGCAGTCTTGCCGGGACGAGCTATGGCTACACCTTC	CASSLAGTSYGYTF
TRBV5-1	.	.	TRBJ1-6	TGCGCCAGCAGCTTAATGACAGGTGTTAATTCACCCCTCCACTTT	CASSLMTGVNSPLHF
TRBV19	few	.	TRBJ1-2	TGTGCCAGTATAGGGAACTATGGCTACACCTTC	CASIGNYGYTF
TRBV6-1	.	.	TRBJ2-3	TGTGCCAGCAAGTCCGAGCTAACAGCAGATACGCAGTATTTT	CASKSELTADTQYF
TRBV12-3/TRBV12-4	.	.	TRBJ2-5	TGTGCCAGCGGATCCCTACAAGAGACCCAGTACTTC	CASGSLQETQYF
TRBV7-2	.	.	TRBJ2-4	TGTGCCAGCAGCTCCAGGGTGGCCAAAAACATTCAGTACTTC	CASSSRVAKNIQYF